A selection of T cell receptor beta chains follows, all from one sample in a study of T cell repertoires in cytomegalovirus infection. From the reads, TCRdb called clonotypes with MiXCR, one entry per CDR3 protein. The repertoire holds some 920,000 distinct CDR3 sequences, with around 29% as singletons. Their specific antigens are unknown. The starting material was cultured CD8+ T cells from PBMCs, obtained from culture after CMV antigen stimulation. The origin of the receptors is a human donor in good health (CMV status not recorded). Some clones in this sample may be carry-over from other donors' samples. Each CDR3 is given with its conserved first and last residue. The D gene is left open where the match is weak.

cdr3_length	j_call	v_call	d_call	cdr3_aa
15	TRBJ1-3	TRBV4-1	NA	CASSQVGISGNTIYF
12	TRBJ1-1	TRBV5-1	TRBD1	CASSLEQGLAFF
12	TRBJ2-7	TRBV12-5	NA	CASGLPDLGQYF
17	TRBJ2-3	TRBV20-1	TRBD2	CSAPLTSGTIYTDTQYF
15	TRBJ2-5	TRBV6-2/TRBV6-3	TRBD1	CASSYGTANGETQYF
13	TRBJ1-1	TRBV6-6	NA	CASSHPEWTEAFF
15	TRBJ1-1	TRBV19	TRBD1	CASSRNRGLNTEAFF
13	TRBJ1-5	TRBV28	NA	CASSLGRWQPQHF
15	TRBJ2-1	TRBV4-1	NA	CASSQESCPYNEQFF
16	TRBJ2-3	TRBV9	TRBD2	CASSVEVGGSTDTQYF
14	TRBJ2-7	TRBV27	TRBD2	CASSLTGGAHEQYF
13	TRBJ1-5	TRBV10-3	NA	CAVEGPFDQPQHF
13	TRBJ2-7	TRBV19	TRBD2	CASSKTSRNEQYF
12	TRBJ2-1	TRBV10-3	NA	CAISESYNEQFF
15	TRBJ2-1	TRBV7-4	NA	CASSLIQGGMHEQFF
15	TRBJ1-5	TRBV7-6	NA	CASSPDISSNQPQHF
14	TRBJ1-1	TRBV19	NA	CASSITSTNTEAFF
17	TRBJ2-3	TRBV27	NA	CASSLSQRTWGTDTQYF
16	TRBJ2-2	TRBV7-6	NA	CASSLRPAGNTGELFF
14	TRBJ1-5	TRBV7-9	NA	CASSLVGGGQPQHF
16	TRBJ2-7	TRBV6-5	TRBD2	CASSASSGGFSYEQYF
14	TRBJ1-5	TRBV6-6	NA	CASTTGGTERPQHF
16	TRBJ2-1	TRBV14	NA	CASSQDWEILGGEQFF
15	TRBJ2-7	TRBV5-1	TRBD2	CASSPWREGPYEQYF
15	TRBJ1-1	TRBV2	NA	CASREARARNTEAFF
15	TRBJ1-5	TRBV19	NA	CASTTRRERNQPQHF
14	TRBJ1-5	TRBV12-3/TRBV12-4	NA	CASSLSQWDQPQHF
12	TRBJ1-3	TRBV5-8	NA	CASRGPGNTIYF
15	TRBJ1-1	TRBV6-1	NA	CASSPPSLFNTEAFF
16	TRBJ2-7	TRBV7-2	NA	CASRDPPGIQGDEQYF
12	TRBJ2-7	TRBV9	NA	CASSVAVDEQYF